A single sample gave rise to the 3 T cell receptor beta chains below, sequenced in a study of T cell clonality in common variable immunodeficiency. Points from the study as a whole: Reportedly, TCR beta sequences from common variable immunodeficiency showed fewer deletions and N-nucleotide insertions.

Data came from immunoSEQ multiplex PCR; TCRdb stores just in-frame clones and leaves some out. The sample includes 40,000 to 50,000 clones, none of them occurring once. These TCRs are of unknown antigen specificity. The source material was peripheral blood mononuclear cells. These receptors all stem from a human donor with common variable immunodeficiency.

This clone was recorded at least ten times. The read terminates 3 residues before the CDR3 end, so the remaining end is supplied by the germline J gene. The V gene is TRBV20-1, the J gene TRBJ1-2; 7 nucleotides agree with TRBD1. CDR3 length equals 13 residues. Per germline, CDR1 DFQATT and CDR2 SNEGSKA (reference sequence). Here the CDR3 reads CSAGPTGEGGYTF. The covered CDR3 bases are TGCAGTGCCGGACCTACAGGGGAAGGAGGC.

This clone came up many times. The read ends 3 residues early relative to the CDR3; the germline J gene fills the gap. This chain joins TRBV11-2 and TRBJ1-1, with D unresolved. The germline V gene encodes CDR1 SGHAT and CDR2 FQNNGV. Trimming removed 0 bases at V and 1 base at J, with 3 bases between. This CDR3 is 13 amino acids long. The CDR3 region is CASSLERNTEAFF. The sequenced CDR3 bases are TGTGCCAGCAGCTTAGAGCGGAACACTGAA.

This clone was found many times. From the germline J gene comes the end of the CDR3, since the read stops 3 residues before it. The chain carries TRBV18 and TRBJ2-7; 12 bases map to TRBD2. CDR1 and CDR2 from the germline V gene are KGHSH and LQKENI. The length of the CDR3 is 15 residues. V was pared by 5 bases and J by 1 base, with 3 bases of the junction left unmatched. The CDR3 sequence is CASSTGTSGSYEQYF. Partial CDR3 DNA: TGTGCCAGCTCAACCGGGACTAGCGGGTCCTACGAG.